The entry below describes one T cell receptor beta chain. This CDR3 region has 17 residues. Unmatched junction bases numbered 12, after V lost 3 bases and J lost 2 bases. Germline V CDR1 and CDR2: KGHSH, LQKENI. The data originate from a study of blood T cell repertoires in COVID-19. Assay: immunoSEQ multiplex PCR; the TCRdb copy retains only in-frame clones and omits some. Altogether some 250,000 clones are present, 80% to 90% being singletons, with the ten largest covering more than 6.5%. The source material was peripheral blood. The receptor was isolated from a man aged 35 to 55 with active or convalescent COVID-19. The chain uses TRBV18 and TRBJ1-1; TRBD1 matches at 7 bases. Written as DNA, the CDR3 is TGTGCCAGCTCACCTCACGAAACGGGACAGACCAACACTGAAGCTTTCTTT. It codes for CASSPHETGQTNTEAFF.